This TCR beta chain was identified during a study of T cells in Graves' hyperthyroidism and ophthalmopathy. Study summary: Peripheral blood was drawn at first diagnosis, prior to all treatment.

Deletions cut 1 base from V and 6 bases from J, with 7 bases between. The germline gives CDR1 LGHDT, CDR2 YNNKEL (reference sequence). This CDR3 is 12 amino acids long. Amplification yielded TCR beta CDR3 regions, with RNA transcripts as the source. The HTBI set primed first-round TCR CDR3 RT-PCR. TCRdb recomputed calls from the multiplex PCR reads with MiXCR, one row per CDR3 protein. The sample carries nearly 600,000 distinct CDR3 sequences, approximately 13% recorded once. The hyperthyroidism was newly diagnosed and had lasted under 2 months; the patients were aged 18 to 65. The chain joins TRBV3-1 to TRBJ2-7; no clear D gene. The clonotype comes from a woman under 40 with Graves' hyperthyroidism that later progressed to Graves' ophthalmopathy. The sequenced sample consisted of blood. CDR3 amino acids: CASSQVFGEQYF. The CDR3 DNA reads TGTGCCAGCAGCCAAGTGTTCGGCGAGCAGTACTTC.